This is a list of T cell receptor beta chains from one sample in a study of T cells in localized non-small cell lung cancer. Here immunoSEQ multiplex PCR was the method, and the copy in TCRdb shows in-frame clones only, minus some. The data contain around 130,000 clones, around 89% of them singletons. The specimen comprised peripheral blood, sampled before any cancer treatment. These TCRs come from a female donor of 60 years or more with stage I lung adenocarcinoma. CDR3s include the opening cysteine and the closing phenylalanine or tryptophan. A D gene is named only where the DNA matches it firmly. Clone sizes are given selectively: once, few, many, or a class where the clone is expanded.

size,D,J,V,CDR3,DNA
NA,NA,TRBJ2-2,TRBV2,CASRDSNTGELFF,TGTGCCAGCAGGGACTCCAACACCGGGGAGCTGTTTTTT
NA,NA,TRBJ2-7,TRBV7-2,CASSQDLVGYEQYF,TGTGCCAGCAGCCAAGATCTAGTCGGGTACGAGCAGTACTTC
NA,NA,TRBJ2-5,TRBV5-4,CASSPPTGKETQYF,TGTGCCAGCAGCCCCCCCACCGGGAAAGAGACCCAGTACTTC
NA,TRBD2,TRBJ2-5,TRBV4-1,CASSQRGMAETQYF,TGCGCCAGCAGCCAGCGGGGGATGGCGGAGACCCAGTACTTC
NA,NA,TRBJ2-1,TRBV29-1,CSVRRTSYNEQFF,TGCAGCGTTCGTAGAACCTCCTACAATGAGCAGTTCTTC
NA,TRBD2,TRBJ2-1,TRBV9,CASSGLSGSSYNEQFF,TGTGCCAGCAGCGGACTTAGCGGGAGCTCCTACAATGAGCAGTTCTTC
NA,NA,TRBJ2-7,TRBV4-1,CASSQSGTPPYEQYF,TGCGCCAGCAGCCAATCCGGGACACCTCCCTACGAGCAGTACTTC
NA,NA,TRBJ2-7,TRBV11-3,CASRFRFLGGEQYF,TGTGCCAGCAGATTTAGGTTTTTGGGGGGCGAGCAGTACTTC
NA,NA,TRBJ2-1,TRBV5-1,CASSFLIEQFF,TGCGCCAGCAGCTTCTTGATTGAGCAGTTCTTC
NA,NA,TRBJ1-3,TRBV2,CASSENLPAGNTIYF,TGTGCCAGCAGTGAAAACCTTCCGGCTGGAAACACCATATATTTT
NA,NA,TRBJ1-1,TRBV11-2,CASSRQGFTEAFF,TGTGCCAGCAGCCGGCAGGGGTTTACTGAAGCTTTCTTT
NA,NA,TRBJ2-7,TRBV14,CASSQVLAYEQYF,TGTGCCAGCAGCCAAGTACTAGCCTACGAGCAGTACTTC
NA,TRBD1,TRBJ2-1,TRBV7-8,CASSTTRDRRNEQFF,TGTGCCAGCAGCACCACTCGGGACAGGAGGAATGAGCAGTTCTTC
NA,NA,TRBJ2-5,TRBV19,CASSSPGTIFGTQYF,TGTGCCAGTAGTTCCCCGGGGACGATATTCGGGACCCAGTACTTC
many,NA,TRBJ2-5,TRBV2,CASSAEGETQYF,TGTGCCAGCAGTGCCGAGGGAGAGACCCAGTACTTC
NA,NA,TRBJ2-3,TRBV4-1,CASSQGATGGDTQYF,TGCGCCAGCAGCCAAGGGGCAACCGGCGGAGATACGCAGTATTTT
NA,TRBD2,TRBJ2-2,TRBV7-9,CASSSTGTRSDGELFF,TGTGCCAGCAGTTCGACCGGGACTAGGTCGGACGGGGAGCTGTTTTTT